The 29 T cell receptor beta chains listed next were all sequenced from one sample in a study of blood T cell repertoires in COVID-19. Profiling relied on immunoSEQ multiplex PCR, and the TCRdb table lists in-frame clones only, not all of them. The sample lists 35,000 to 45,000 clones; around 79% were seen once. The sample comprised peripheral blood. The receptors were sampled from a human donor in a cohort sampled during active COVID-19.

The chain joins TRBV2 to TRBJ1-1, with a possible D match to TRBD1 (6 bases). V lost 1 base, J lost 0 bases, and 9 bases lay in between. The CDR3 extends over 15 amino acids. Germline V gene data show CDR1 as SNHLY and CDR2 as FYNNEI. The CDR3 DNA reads TGTGCCAGCAGTGAAGGGACAGCCATGAACACTGAAGCTTTCTTT. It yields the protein CASSEGTAMNTEAFF.

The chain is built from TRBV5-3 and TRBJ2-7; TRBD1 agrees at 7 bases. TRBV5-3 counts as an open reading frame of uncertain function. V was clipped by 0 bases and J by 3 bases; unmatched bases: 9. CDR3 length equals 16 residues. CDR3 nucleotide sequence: TGTGCCAGAAGCTTGGCGGGACAGACGACATTCTACGAGCAGTACTTC. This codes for CARSLAGQTTFYEQYF.

DNA for the CDR3: TGTGCCAGCAGCTTGACTAGCGGGAGTAACGAGCAGTACTTC. Protein sequence: CASSLTSGSNEQYF. The chain combines TRBV5-4 with TRBJ2-7; 11 nucleotides match TRBD2. The CDR3 contains 14 residues. Germline CDR1 SGHNT, CDR2 YYREEE (reference sequence). Trimming took 1 base from V and 5 from J; bases not matched to a gene: 2.

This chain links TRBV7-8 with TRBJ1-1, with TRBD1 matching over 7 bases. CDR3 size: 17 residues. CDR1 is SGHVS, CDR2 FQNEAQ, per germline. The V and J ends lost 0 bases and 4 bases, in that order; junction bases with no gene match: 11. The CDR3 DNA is TGTGCCAGCAGCTTAGCGCGTTTATACAGGGGAGGCACTGAAGCTTTCTTT. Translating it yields CASSLARLYRGGTEAFF.

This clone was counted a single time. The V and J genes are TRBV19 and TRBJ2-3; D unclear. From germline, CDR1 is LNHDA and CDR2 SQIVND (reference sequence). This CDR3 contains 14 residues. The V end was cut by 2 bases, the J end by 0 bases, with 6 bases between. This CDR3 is CASSIQKSTDTQYF. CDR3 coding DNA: TGTGCCAGTAGTATACAGAAGAGCACAGATACGCAGTATTTT.

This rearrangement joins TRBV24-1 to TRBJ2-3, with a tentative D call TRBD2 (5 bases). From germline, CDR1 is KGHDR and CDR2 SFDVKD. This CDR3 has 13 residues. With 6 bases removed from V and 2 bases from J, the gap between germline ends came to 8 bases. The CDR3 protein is CATSSGLTDTQYF. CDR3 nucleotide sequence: TGTGCCACCAGTAGCGGTCTCACAGATACGCAGTATTTT.

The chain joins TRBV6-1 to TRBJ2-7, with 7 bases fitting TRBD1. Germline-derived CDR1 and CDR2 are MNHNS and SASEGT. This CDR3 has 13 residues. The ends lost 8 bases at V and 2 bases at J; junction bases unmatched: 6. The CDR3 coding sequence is TGTGCCAGCGGTGGGACAGATACCTACGAGCAGTACTTC. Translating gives CASGGTDTYEQYF.

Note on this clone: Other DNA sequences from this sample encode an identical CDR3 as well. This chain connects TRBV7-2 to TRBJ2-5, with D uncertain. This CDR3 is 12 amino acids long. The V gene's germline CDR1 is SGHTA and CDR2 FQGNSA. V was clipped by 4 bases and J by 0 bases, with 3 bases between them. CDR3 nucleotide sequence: TGTGCCAGCAGCTCGTACCAAGAGACCCAGTACTTC. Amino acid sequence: CASSSYQETQYF. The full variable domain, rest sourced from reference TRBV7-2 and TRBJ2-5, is GAGVSQSPSNKVTEKGKDVELRCDPISGHTALYWYRQSLGQGLEFLIYFQGNSAPDKSGLPSDRFSAERTGGSVSTLTIQRTQQEDSAVYLCASSSYQETQYFGPGTRLLVL.

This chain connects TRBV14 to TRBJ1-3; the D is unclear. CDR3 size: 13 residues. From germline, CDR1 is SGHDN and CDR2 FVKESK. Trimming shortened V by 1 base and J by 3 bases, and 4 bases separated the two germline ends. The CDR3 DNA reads TGTGCCAGCAGCCAAGTTCTTGGAAACACCATATATTTT. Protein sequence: CASSQVLGNTIYF.

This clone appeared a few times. This chain's CDR3 is CASSRRQGGYTF. The DNA of the CDR3 is TGTGCCAGCAGCCGCCGACAGGGTGGCTACACCTTC. This chain connects TRBV7-9 to TRBJ1-2, with 7 bases identical to TRBD1. The CDR3 consists of 12 residues. Trimming cost V 5 bases and J 7 bases; bases outside gene matches: 4. Germline CDR1 reads SEHNR; CDR2 reads FQNEAQ (reference sequence).

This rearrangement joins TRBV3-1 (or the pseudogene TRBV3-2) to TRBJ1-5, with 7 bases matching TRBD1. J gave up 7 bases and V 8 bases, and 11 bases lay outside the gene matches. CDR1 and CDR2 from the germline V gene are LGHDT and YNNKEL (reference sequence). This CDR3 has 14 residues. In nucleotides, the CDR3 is TGTGCCAGCGGCCGACAGGGAGATCGGCAGCCCCAGCATTTT. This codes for CASGRQGDRQPQHF.

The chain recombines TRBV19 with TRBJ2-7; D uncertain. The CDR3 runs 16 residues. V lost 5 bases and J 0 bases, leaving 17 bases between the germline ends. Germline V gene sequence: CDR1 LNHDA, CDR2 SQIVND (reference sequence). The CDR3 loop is CASSSPVAGSSYEQYF. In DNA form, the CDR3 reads TGTGCCAGTAGTTCTCCCGTGGCAGGCAGCTCCTACGAGCAGTACTTC.

The CDR3 sequence: CASSSTGYEQYF. Here the CDR3 DNA reads TGTGCCAGCAGCTCGACAGGGTACGAGCAGTACTTC. The chain has TRBV28 and TRBJ2-7, with 7 bases that match TRBD1. This CDR3 is built from 12 residues. Germline CDR1 MDHEN, CDR2 SYDVKM. With 6 bases clipped from V and 4 bases from J, the junction kept 3 bases outside the gene matches.

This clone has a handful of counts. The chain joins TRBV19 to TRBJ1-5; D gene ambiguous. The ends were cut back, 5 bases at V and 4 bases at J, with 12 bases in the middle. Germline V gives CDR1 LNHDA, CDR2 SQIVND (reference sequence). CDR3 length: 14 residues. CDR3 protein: CASSGLMRNQPQHF. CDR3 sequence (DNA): TGTGCCAGTAGTGGCCTCATGAGGAATCAGCCCCAGCATTTT.

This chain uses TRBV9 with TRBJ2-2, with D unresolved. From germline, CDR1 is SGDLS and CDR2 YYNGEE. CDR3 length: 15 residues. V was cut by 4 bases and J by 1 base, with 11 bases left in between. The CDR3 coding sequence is TGTGCCAGCAGCCCGGTAGATTGGAACACCGGGGAGCTGTTTTTT. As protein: CASSPVDWNTGELFF.

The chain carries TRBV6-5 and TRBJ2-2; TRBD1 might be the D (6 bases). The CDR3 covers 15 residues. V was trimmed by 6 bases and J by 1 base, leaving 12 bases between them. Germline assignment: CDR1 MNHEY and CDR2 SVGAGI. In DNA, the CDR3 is TGTGCCAGCAGGACCGGACAGATGAACACCGGGGAGCTGTTTTTT. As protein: CASRTGQMNTGELFF.

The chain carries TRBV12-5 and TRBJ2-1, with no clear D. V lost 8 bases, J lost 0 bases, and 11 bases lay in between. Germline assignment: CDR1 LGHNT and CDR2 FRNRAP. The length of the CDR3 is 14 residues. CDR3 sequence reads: CASSAESSYNEQFF. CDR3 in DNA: TGTGCTAGTAGTGCGGAGAGCTCCTACAATGAGCAGTTCTTC.

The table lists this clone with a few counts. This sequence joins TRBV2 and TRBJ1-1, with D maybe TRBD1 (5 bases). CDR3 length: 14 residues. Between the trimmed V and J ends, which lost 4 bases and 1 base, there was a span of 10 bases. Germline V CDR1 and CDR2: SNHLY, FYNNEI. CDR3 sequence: CASSAATENTEAFF. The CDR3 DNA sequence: TGTGCCAGCAGTGCCGCGACAGAGAACACTGAAGCTTTCTTT.

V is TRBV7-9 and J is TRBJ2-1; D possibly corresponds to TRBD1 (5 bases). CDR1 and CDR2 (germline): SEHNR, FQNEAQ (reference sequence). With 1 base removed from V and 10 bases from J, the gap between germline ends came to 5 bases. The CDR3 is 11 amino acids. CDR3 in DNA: TGTGCCAGCAGCTTAGGGACAGAGCAGTTCTTC. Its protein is CASSLGTEQFF. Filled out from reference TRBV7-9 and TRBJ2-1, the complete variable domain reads DTGVSQNPRHKITKRGQNVTFRCDPISEHNRLYWYRQTLGQGPEFLTYFQNEAQLEKSRLLSDRFSAERPKGSFSTLEIQRTEQGDSAMYLCASSLGTEQFFGPGTRLTVL.

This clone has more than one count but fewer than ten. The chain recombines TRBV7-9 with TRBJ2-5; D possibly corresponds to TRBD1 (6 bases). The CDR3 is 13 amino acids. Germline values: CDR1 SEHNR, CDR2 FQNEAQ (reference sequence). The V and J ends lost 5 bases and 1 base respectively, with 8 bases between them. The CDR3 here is CASSRTAQETQYF. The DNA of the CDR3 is TGTGCCAGCAGCCGGACAGCCCAAGAGACCCAGTACTTC.

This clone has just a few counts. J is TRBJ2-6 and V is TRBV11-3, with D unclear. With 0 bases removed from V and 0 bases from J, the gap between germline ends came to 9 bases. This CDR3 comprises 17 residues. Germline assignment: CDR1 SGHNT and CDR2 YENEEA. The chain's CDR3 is CASSLDIGVSGANVLTF. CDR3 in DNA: TGTGCCAGCAGCTTAGATATCGGAGTCTCTGGGGCCAACGTCCTGACTTTC.

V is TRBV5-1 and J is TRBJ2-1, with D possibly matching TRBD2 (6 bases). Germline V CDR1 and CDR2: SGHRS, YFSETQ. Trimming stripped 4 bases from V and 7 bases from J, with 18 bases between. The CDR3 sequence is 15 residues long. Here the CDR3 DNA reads TGCGCCAGCAGCCTACTAGCCCTCTCGGGTAATGAGCAGTTCTTC. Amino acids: CASSLLALSGNEQFF.

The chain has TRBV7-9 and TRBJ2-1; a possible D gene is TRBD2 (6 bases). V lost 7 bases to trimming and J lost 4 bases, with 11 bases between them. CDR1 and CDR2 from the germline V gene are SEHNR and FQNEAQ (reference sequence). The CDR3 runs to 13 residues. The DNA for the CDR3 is TGTGCCAGCAAGGAGGGAGCGTACAATGAGCAGTTCTTC. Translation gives CASKEGAYNEQFF.

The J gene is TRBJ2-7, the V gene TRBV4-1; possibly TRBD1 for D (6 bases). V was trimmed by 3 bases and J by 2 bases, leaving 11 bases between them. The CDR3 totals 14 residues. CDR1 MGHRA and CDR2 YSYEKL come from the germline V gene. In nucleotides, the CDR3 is TGCGCCAGCAGCCACCCGACAGGCGCCTACGAGCAGTACTTC. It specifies CASSHPTGAYEQYF.

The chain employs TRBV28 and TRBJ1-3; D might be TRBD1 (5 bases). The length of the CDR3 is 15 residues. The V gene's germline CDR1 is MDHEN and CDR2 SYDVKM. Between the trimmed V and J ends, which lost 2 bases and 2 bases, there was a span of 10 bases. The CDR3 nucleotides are TGTGCCAGCAGTTTACCGAAGGGGACTGGAAACACCATATATTTT. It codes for CASSLPKGTGNTIYF. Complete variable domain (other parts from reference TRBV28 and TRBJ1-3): DVKVTQSSRYLVKRTGEKVFLECVQDMDHENMFWYRQDPGLGLRLIYFSYDVKMKEKGDIPEGYSVSREKKERFSLILESASTNQTSMYLCASSLPKGTGNTIYFGEGSWLTVV.

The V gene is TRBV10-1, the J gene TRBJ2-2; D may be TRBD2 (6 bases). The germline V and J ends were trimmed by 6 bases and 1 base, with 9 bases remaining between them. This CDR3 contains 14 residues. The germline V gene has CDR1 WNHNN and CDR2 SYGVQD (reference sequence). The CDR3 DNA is TGCGCCAGCAGAAGGGACTTGAACACCGGGGAGCTGTTTTTT. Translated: CASRRDLNTGELFF.

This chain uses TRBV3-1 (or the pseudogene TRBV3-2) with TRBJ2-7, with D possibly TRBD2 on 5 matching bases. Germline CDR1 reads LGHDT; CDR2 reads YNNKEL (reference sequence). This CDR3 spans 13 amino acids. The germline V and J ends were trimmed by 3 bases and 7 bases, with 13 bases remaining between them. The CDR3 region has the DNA TGTGCCAGCAGCCAGCAGATGACGGGGGAGCAGTACTTC. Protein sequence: CASSQQMTGEQYF.

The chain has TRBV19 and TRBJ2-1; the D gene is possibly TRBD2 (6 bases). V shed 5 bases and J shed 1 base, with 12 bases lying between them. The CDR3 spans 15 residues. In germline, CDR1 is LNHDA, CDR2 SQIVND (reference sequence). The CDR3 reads CASSRRDGSYNEQFF. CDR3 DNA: TGTGCCAGTAGTCGGCGGGACGGATCCTACAATGAGCAGTTCTTC.

The CDR3: CASSRDTQETQYF. The CDR3 DNA follows: TGTGCCAGTAGTCGGGACACACAAGAGACCCAGTACTTC. The chain couples TRBV19 to TRBJ2-5; D is perhaps TRBD1 (6 bases). V lost 5 bases and J 2 bases, leaving 9 bases between the germline ends. Germline CDR1 is LNHDA and CDR2 is SQIVND (reference sequence). CDR3 length: 13 amino acids.